The sequence of this T cell receptor beta chain was determined in a study of blood T cell repertoires in COVID-19. Generated by immunoSEQ multiplex PCR, the TCRdb table keeps only in-frame clones and is missing some. This table holds 200,000 to 300,000 clones, around 82% found once. V lost 4 bases to trimming and J lost 1 base, with 13 bases between them. The germline V gene encodes CDR1 SGHVS and CDR2 FQNEAQ. The CDR3 has 15 residues. The rearrangement links TRBV7-8 to TRBJ2-5; D is unclear. Material: peripheral blood. The receptor comes from a human donor in a cohort sampled during active COVID-19. The CDR3 spells CASSSEPGPQETQYF. The CDR3 region has the DNA TGTGCCAGCAGCTCCGAACCGGGTCCCCAAGAGACCCAGTACTTC.